The entry below describes one T cell receptor beta chain. The data were produced by immunoSEQ multiplex PCR, yet TCRdb's version contains in-frame clones alone and is incomplete. The sample carries about 140,000 clones, approximately 80% recorded once. This entry comes from a study of blood T cell repertoires in COVID-19. Background on the study: T cells, B-cell-depleted T cells, or PBMCs provided the cDNA or gDNA that served as material.

Participants spanned ages about 18 to 90 years and resided in some 22 US areas. Assignment of participants to cohorts was predicated upon participant-reported clinical history. Each exposed participant met a COVID-19 case in the 2 weeks preceding study entry. The clonotype originates from a woman aged 18-29 years who had been exposed to COVID-19. The source material was PBMCs or T cells enriched from blood (not recorded which).

Here the CDR3 reads CASSELGMIENEQFF. The CDR3 DNA reads TGCGCCAGCAGCGAACTAGGGATGATAGAAAATGAGCAGTTCTTC. The chain couples TRBV5-1 to TRBJ2-1; tentative D call: TRBD2 (5 bases). There are 15 residues in the CDR3. CDR1 is SGHRS, CDR2 YFSETQ, per germline. The ends were cut back, 4 bases at V and 7 bases at J, with 18 bases in the middle.